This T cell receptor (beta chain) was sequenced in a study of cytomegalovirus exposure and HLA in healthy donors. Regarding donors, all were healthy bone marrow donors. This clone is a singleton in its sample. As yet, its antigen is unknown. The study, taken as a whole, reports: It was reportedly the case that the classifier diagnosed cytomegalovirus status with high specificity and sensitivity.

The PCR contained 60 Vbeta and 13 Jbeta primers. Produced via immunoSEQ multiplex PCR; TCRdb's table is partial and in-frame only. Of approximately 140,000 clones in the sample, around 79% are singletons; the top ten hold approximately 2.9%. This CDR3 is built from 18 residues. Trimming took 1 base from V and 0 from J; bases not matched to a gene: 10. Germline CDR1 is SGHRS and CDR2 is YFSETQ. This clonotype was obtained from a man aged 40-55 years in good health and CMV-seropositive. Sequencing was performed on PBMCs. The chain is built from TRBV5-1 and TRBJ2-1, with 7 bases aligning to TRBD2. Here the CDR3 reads CASSLRSSGRLSYNEQFF. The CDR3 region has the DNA TGCGCCAGCAGCTTGCGGAGTAGCGGGCGACTCTCCTACAATGAGCAGTTCTTC.